In its sample, the clone carrying this T cell receptor (beta chain) was seen many times. HTBI primers from iRepertoire and Arm-PCR of CDR3 regions yielded the TCR beta libraries. TCRdb used MiXCR to reprocess the multiplex PCR reads, holding one entry per CDR3 protein. Seen here are under 800,000 distinct CDR3 sequences, roughly 15% observed once, and the top ten hold under 20%. The data derive from a study of regulatory T cells in long-lasting Graves disease. The CDR3 runs to 15 residues. V was cut by 0 bases and J by 2 bases, with 12 bases left in between. The germline V gene has CDR1 SGHRS and CDR2 YFSETQ. Time point: newly diagnosed GD, antithyroid drugs for less than 3 months. Scientists built the TCR library using RNA that was extracted from PBMCs. These data also featured in a second study, about T cells in Graves' hyperthyroidism and ophthalmopathy. That report adds: The TCR CDR3 was amplified in a first-round RT-PCR using the HTBI primer set.

The source material was peripheral blood mononuclear cells (PBMCs), sampled at new diagnosis, from a patient treated with antithyroid drugs. The source is a woman in her 30s with Graves disease. This sequence joins TRBV5-1 and TRBJ2-7; a possible D gene is TRBD1 (6 bases). This CDR3 reads CASSLEQGSAYEQYF. CDR3 DNA sequence: TGCGCCAGCAGCTTGGAGCAGGGGAGTGCCTACGAGCAGTACTTC.